What follows are 3 T cell receptor beta chains derived from one specimen sequenced in a study of T cell changes during pregnancy in multiple sclerosis. Sequencing was performed with immunoSEQ multiplex PCR; in TCRdb, only in-frame clones are kept and a portion is missing. The sample shows about 54,000 clones, approximately 92% of them seen only once. The sample consisted of peripheral blood, taken after pregnancy. The receptor source for this set is a female donor in good health, enrolled as a control in a pregnancy study.

The V gene is TRBV2, the J gene TRBJ1-2; 10 bases fit TRBD1. J lost 3 bases, V lost 8 bases, and 6 bases had no gene match. CDR3 length equals 14 residues. CDR1 and CDR2 (germline): SNHLY, FYNNEI. The CDR3 here is CASGDRGRYYGYTF. CDR3 nucleotide sequence: TGTGCCAGCGGCGACAGGGGGCGGTACTATGGCTACACCTTC.

The gene calls are TRBV6-5 and TRBJ1-2; weak D call: TRBD1 (6 bases). There are 15 residues in the CDR3. Germline CDR1 reads MNHEY; CDR2 reads SVGAGI. The V end lost 6 bases, the J end lost 1 base, and 15 bases lay between the germline ends. The DNA for the CDR3 is TGTGCCAGCAGCCTCTCCGGGACAAGTAACTATGGCTACACCTTC. Its translation: CASSLSGTSNYGYTF.

The chain joins TRBV7-6 to TRBJ2-3; D call uncertain. V was shortened by 1 base and J by 5 bases, with 4 bases between the two germline ends. Looked up from germline, CDR1 is SGHVS and CDR2 is FNYEAQ. The CDR3 extends over 12 amino acids. CDR3 sequence (DNA): TGTGCCAGCAGCTTAGTAGAAGATACGCAGTATTTT. This gives the protein CASSLVEDTQYF.